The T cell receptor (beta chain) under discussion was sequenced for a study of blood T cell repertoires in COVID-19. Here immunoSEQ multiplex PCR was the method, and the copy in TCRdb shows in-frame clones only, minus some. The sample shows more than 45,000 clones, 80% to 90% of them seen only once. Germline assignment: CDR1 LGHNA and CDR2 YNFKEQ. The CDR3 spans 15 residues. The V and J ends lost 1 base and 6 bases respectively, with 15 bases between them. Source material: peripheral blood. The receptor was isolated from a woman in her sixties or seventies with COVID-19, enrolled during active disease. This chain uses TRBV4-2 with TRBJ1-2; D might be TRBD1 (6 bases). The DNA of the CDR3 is TGTGCCAGCAGCCAAGTACGCGACGGGGGGCATGGCTACACCTTC. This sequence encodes CASSQVRDGGHGYTF.